There are many counts of the clone carrying this T cell receptor (beta chain). Its specificity is unknown. The data were taken from a study of CD8 T cells in ankylosing spondylitis. Study-level points and caveats: Prior work had noted some motif variants in reactive arthritis blood and synovial fluid. The authors reported significant enrichment of disease-linked clones in matched ankylosing spondylitis synovial fluid. A TCR beta motif of several highly homologous variants appeared characteristic of ankylosing spondylitis blood.

Generation of TCR beta libraries employed quantitative 5'-RACE incorporating molecular barcodes. MiXCR, applied by TCRdb to the 5' RACE reads, yields one record per CDR3 protein. The table shows 450,000 to 550,000 distinct CDR3 sequences, with approximately 5% occurring only once. Material for sequencing was blood, either unsorted or a sorted T cell fraction (not recorded which). The clonotype comes from a male donor with ankylosing spondylitis.

The CDR3 spells CASSSPSRGYTF. CDR3 nucleotide sequence: TGTGCCAGCAGTTCCCCTTCGAGAGGCTACACCTTC. The V call is TRBV6-5, the J call TRBJ1-2; D not resolved. Per the germline V gene, CDR1 is MNHEY and CDR2 is SVGAGI. Trimming stripped 4 bases from V and 8 bases from J, with 11 bases between. The CDR3 totals 12 residues.